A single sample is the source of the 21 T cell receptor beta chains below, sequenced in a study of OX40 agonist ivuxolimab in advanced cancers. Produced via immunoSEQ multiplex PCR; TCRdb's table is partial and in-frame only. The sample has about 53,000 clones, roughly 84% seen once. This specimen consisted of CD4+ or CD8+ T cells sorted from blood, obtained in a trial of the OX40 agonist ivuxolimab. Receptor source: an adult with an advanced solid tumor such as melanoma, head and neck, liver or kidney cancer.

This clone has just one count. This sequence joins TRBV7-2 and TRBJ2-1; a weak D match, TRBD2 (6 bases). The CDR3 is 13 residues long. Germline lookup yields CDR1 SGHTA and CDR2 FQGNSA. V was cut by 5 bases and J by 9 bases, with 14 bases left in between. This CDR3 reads CASSPPRGGEQFF. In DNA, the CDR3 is TGTGCCAGCAGCCCACCGAGGGGAGGTGAGCAGTTCTTC.

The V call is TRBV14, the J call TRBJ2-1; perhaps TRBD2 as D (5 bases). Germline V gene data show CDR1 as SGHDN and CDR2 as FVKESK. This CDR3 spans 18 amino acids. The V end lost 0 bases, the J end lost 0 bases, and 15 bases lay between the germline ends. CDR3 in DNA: TGTGCCAGCAGCCAAGACCACAAAGGAGGACTCTCCTACAATGAGCAGTTCTTC. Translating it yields CASSQDHKGGLSYNEQFF.

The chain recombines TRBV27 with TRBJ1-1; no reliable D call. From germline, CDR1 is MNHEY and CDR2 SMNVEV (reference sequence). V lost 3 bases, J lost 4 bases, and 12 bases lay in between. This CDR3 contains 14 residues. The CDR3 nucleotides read TGTGCCAGCAGTTTTGCCGTTGCGGGCACTGAAGCTTTCTTT. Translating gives CASSFAVAGTEAFF.

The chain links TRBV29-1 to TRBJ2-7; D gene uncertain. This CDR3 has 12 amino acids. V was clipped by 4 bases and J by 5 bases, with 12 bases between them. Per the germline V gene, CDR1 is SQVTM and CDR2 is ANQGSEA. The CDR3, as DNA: TGCAGCGTTGTTTCCTGGTCCGACGAGCAGTACTTC. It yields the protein CSVVSWSDEQYF.

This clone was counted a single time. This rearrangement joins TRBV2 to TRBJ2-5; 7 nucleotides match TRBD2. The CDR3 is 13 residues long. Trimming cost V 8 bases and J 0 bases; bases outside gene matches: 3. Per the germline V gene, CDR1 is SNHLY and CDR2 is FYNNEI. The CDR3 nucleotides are TGTGCCAGCTATAGCGGGTACCAAGAGACCCAGTACTTC. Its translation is CASYSGYQETQYF.

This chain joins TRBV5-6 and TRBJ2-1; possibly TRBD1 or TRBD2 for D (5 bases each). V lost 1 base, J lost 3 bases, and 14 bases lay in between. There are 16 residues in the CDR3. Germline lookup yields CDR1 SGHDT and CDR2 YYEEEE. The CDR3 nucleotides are TGTGCCAGCAGCTTGAGCTGGAGAGGGGACTACAATGAGCAGTTCTTC. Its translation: CASSLSWRGDYNEQFF.

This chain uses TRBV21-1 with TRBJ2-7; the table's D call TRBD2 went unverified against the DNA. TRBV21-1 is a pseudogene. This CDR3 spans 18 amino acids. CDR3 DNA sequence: TGTGCCAGCAGCAAATACTCGGGACTAGCGGGAGATGACTACGAGCAGTACTTC. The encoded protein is CASSKYSGLAGDDYEQYF.

The DNA for the CDR3 is TGTGCCAGCAGCCCGACCCAGGGGGCGGAGACCCAGTACTTC. Its protein is CASSPTQGAETQYF. The chain recombines TRBV5-5 with TRBJ2-5, with 8 bases identical to TRBD1. This CDR3 is 14 amino acids long. Trimming cost V 4 bases and J 5 bases; bases outside gene matches: 7. Germline V gives CDR1 SGHKS, CDR2 YYEKEE (reference sequence).

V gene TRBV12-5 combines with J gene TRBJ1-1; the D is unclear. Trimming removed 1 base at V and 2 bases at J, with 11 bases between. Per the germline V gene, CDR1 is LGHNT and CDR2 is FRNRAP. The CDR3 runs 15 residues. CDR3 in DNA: TGTGCTAGTGGTTTGGGTGGACGGTATAACACTGAAGCTTTCTTT. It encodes CASGLGGRYNTEAFF.

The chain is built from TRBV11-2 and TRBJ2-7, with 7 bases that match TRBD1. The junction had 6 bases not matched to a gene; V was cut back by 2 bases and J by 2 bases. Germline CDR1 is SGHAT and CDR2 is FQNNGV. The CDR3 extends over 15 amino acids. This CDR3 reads CASSLIRTGAYEQYF. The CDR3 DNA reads TGTGCCAGCAGCTTAATCCGGACAGGAGCCTACGAGCAGTACTTC.

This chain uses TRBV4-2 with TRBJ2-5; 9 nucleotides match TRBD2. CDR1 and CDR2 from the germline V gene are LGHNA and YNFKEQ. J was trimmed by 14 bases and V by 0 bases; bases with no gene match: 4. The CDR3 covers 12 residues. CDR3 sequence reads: CASSQDGLAQYF. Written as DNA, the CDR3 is TGTGCCAGCAGCCAAGATGGACTAGCGCAATACTTC.

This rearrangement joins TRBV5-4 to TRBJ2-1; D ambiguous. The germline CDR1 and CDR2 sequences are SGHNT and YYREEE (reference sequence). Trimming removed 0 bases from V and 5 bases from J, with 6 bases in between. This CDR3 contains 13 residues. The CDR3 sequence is CASSLDYNNEQFF. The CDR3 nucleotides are TGTGCCAGCAGCTTGGACTACAACAATGAGCAGTTCTTC. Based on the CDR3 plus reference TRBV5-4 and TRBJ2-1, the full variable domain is ETGVTQSPTHLIKTRGQQVTLRCSSQSGHNTVSWYQQALGQGPQFIFQYYREEENGRGNFPPRFSGLQFPNYSSELNVNALELDDSALYLCASSLDYNNEQFFGPGTRLTVL.

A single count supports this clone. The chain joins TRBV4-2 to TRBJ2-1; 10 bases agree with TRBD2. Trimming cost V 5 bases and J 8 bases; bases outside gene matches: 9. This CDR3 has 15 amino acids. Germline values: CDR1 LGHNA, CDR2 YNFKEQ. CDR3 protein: CASSVIAGGYDEQFF. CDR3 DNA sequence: TGTGCCAGCAGCGTGATAGCGGGAGGTTACGATGAGCAGTTCTTC.

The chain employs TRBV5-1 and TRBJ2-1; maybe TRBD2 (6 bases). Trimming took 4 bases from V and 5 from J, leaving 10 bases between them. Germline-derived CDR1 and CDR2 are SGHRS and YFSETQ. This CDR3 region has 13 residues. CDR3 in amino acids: CASSTGGDNEQFF. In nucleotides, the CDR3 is TGCGCCAGCAGCACAGGCGGGGACAATGAGCAGTTCTTC.

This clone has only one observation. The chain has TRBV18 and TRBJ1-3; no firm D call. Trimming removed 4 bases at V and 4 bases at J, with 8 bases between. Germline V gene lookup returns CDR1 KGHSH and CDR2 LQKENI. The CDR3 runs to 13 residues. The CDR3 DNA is TGTGCCAGCTCACAGGGCCCAGGAAACACCATATATTTT. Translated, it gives CASSQGPGNTIYF.

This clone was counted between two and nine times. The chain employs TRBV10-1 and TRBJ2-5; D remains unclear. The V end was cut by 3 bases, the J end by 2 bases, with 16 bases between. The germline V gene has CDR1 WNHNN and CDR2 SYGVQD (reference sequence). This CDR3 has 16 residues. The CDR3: CASSDGLVGIQETQYF. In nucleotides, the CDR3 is TGCGCCAGCAGTGATGGGCTAGTCGGAATACAAGAGACCCAGTACTTC.

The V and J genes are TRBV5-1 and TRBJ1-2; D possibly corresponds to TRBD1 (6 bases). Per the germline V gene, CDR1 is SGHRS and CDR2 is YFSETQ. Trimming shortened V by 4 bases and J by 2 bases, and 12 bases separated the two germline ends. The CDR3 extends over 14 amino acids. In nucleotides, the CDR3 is TGCGCCAGCAGCCTCCAAACAGGGAACTATGGCTACACCTTC. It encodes CASSLQTGNYGYTF.

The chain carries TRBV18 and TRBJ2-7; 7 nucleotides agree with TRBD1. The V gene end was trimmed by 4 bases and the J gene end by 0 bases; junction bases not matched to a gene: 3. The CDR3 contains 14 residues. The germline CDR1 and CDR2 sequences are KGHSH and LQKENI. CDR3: CASSLRQGSYEQYF. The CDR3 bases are TGTGCCAGCTCACTTCGACAGGGCTCCTACGAGCAGTACTTC.

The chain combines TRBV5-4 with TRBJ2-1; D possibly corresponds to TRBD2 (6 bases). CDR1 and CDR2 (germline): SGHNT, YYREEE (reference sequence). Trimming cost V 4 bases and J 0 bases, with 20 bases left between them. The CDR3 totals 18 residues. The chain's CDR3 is CASSPQTRGTYSYNEQFF. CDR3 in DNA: TGTGCCAGCAGCCCACAAACTCGGGGGACCTACTCCTACAATGAGCAGTTCTTC.

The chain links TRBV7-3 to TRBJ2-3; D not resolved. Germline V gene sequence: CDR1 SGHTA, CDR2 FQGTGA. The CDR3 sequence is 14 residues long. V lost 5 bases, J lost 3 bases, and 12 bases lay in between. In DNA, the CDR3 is TGTGCCAGCAGCCAAGTTCCAGTTACAGATACGCAGTATTTT. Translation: CASSQVPVTDTQYF.

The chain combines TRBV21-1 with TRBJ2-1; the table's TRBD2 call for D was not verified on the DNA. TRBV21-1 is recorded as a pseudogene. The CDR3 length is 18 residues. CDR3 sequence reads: CASSKEDSGRGIYNEQFF. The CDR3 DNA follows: TGTGCCAGCAGCAAAGAGGATAGCGGGAGGGGTATTTACAATGAGCAGTTCTTC.